This entry concerns a single TCR beta chain. The antigen remains undetermined. One junction end disagrees with the germline gene, perhaps due to a read error. Co-extraction yielded RNA and DNA from 20-30 mg of unsorted bulk tissue. This sample was taken from a study of tumor-infiltrating lymphocytes in primary liver carcinoma. About the research overall: The patient group consisted of men and women aged 30 to 69 years. Every sample contained roughly 3.5 to 7.13 million productive TCRbeta reads, and these numbers were similar from one tissue type to another. General study results and limits: Just about 7-25% of leading clones were found in every one of five regions. Tumors had a significantly higher top-250-clone fraction than blood (p = 0.039).

Total RNA (around 500 ng) served as template for TCR beta cDNA synthesis primed by a constant-region primer. Employing slightly modified ARM-PCR, three nested multiplex PCR rounds were run, and these gave rise to the TCR beta libraries. A single record per CDR3 protein comes from TCRdb applying MiXCR to the multiplex PCR reads. The table has about 30,000 distinct CDR3 sequences, approximately 76% seen once; the top ten hold over 25%. This clonotype originated in a woman aged 25 to 39 with primary liver carcinoma and hepatitis B virus infection. The sequencing sample was made of liver tumor tissue from sampling region 3. Documented subset: tumor region T3, left-lateral pole.

This chain's CDR3 is CVSSRTRQGKGDKQYF. CDR3 sequence (DNA): TGTGTCAGCAGCCGGACGCGACAGGGAAAGGGAGATAAGCAGTATTTT. The chain carries TRBV11-2 and TRBJ2-3; TRBD1 agrees at 7 bases. The CDR3 contains 16 residues. Germline V lookup: CDR1 SGHAT, CDR2 FQNNGV.